A single T cell receptor (beta chain) is shown here with its context. Noted time point: blood from clinic visit 5 months post-surgery; TSC patient then seizure free. Assay used: immunoSEQ multiplex PCR; TCRdb lists only in-frame clones, some missing. The sample includes about 340,000 clones, 93% of them seen just once. This sample was included in a study of brain T cells in children with intractable seizures. Germline V lookup: CDR1 MGHRA, CDR2 YSYEKL. The CDR3 spans 13 residues. V lost 1 base and J lost 7, with 8 bases in between. The receptor comes from a boy in the first two years of life with tuberous sclerosis and intractable seizures. The V gene is TRBV4-1, the J gene TRBJ2-1; unclear D gene. The specimen was peripheral blood, collected 4 to 5 months after surgery. CDR3: CASSQGNRNEQFF. CDR3 coding DNA: TGCGCCAGCAGCCAAGGCAACCGGAATGAGCAGTTCTTC.